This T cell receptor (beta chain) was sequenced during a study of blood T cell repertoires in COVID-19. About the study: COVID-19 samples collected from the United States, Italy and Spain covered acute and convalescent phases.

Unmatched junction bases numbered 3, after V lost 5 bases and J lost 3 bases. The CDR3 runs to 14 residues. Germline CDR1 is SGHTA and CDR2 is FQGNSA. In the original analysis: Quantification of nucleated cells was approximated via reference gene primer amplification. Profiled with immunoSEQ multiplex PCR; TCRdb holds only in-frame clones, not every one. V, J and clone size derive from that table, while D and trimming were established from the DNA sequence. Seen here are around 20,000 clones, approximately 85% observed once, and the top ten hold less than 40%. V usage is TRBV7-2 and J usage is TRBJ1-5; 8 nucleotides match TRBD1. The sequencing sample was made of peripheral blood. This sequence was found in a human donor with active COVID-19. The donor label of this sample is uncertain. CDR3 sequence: CASSPTGDNQPQHF. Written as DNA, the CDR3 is TGTGCCAGCAGCCCGACAGGGGACAATCAGCCCCAGCATTTT.